This T cell receptor (beta chain) was identified in a study of T cell repertoires in cytomegalovirus infection (dated by TCRdb to between 2018 and 2020). Regarding the research as a whole: Because public TCR beta signatures pointed to carriage of CMV infection together with the matching HLA type, the HLA type of each donor mattered for the analysis.

This clonotype was counted at least ten times. What this receptor recognizes is not known. Qualities for individual bases were not recorded, and no much larger clone is one base off. CDR1 and CDR2 are read off the germline V gene (reference sequence) as SEHNR and FQNEAQ. Deletion took 5 bases off V and 1 base off J, with a span of 13 bases between the germline ends. The CDR3 holds 15 amino acids from the cysteine to the phenylalanine. CDR3 DNA only is kept here, 45 bases in frame from base 1. What the authors observed across the whole study: In both this cohort and an independent roughly 360-donor cohort, the cumulative frequency of public TCR beta family members distinguished carriers of CMV infection plus the relevant HLA type. The ex vivo response was dominated by HLA-C-restricted CMV-specific TCR beta clonotypes, which also provided the single most frequent clonotype in two of eight donors.

Sequencing was carried out with an Illumina HiSeq 1500. TCRdb ran its own pipeline on the public reads, namely fastp trimming at Q25 and MiXCR clone calling, and kept in-frame beta chains. Merged by CDR3 protein, the rows form single entries marked with the most common genes and DNA. This sample is represented by about 300,000 distinct CDR3 sequences; about a tenth of them were singletons. The ten biggest clones cover around 2.5% of the sample. What was sequenced was PBMCs. This sequence was found in a human donor in good health (CMV status not recorded). Some clones in this sample may be carry-over from other donors' samples. The chain couples TRBV7-9 to TRBJ2-3; the D gene is unclear. The nucleotides read TGTGCCAGCAGCAGTTTCACGACGGGCACAGATACGCAGTATTTT. This yields the protein CASSSFTTGTDTQYF. The reference TRBV7-9 and TRBJ2-3 proteins fill in what lies around the CDR3, so the full variable domain reads DTGVSQNPRHKITKRGQNVTFRCDPISEHNRLYWYRQTLGQGPEFLTYFQNEAQLEKSRLLSDRFSAERPKGSFSTLEIQRTEQGDSAMYLCASSSFTTGTDTQYFGPGTRLTVL.